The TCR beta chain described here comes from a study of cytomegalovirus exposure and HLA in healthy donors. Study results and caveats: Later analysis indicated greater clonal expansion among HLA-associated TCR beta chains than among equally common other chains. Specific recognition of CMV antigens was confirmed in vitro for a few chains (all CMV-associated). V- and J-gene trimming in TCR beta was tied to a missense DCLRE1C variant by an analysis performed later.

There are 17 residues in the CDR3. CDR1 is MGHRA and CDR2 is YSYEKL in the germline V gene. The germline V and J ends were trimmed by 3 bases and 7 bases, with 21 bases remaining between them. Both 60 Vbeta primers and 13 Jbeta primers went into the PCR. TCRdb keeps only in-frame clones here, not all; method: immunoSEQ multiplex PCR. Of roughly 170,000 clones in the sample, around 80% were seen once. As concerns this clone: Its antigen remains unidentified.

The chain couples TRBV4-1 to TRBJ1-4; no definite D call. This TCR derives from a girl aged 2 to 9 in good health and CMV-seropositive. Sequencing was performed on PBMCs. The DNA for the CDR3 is TGCGCCAGCAGCCAGGTACCCAAGGATTACGAGGGTGAAAAACTGTTTTTT. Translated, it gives CASSQVPKDYEGEKLFF.